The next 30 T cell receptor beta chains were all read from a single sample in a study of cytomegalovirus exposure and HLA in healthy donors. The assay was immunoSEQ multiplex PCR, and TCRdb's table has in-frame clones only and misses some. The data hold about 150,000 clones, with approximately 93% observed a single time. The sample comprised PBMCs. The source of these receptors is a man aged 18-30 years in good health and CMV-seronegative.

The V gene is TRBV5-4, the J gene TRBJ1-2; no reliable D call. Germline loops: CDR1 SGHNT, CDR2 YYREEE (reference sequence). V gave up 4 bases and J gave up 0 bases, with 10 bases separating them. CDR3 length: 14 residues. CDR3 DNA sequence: TGTGCCAGCAGCGCTTACATGACTAACTATGGCTACACCTTC. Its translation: CASSAYMTNYGYTF.

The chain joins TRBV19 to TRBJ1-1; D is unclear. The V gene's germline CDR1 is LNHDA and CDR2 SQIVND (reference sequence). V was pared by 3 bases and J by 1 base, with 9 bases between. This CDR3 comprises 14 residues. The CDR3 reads CASSMWRANTEAFF. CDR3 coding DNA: TGTGCCAGTAGTATGTGGAGGGCGAACACTGAAGCTTTCTTT.

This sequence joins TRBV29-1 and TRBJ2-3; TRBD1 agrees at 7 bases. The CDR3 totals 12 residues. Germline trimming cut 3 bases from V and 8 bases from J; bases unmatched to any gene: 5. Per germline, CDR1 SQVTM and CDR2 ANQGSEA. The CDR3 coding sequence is TGCAGCGTTGAGCATGGGGACAGTACGCAGTATTTT. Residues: CSVEHGDSTQYF.

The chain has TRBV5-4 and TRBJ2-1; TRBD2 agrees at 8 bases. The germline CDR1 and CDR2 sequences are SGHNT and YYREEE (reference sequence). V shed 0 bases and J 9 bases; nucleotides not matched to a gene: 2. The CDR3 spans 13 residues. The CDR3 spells CASSLEAGGEQFF. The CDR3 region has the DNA TGTGCCAGCAGCTTGGAGGCGGGGGGTGAGCAGTTCTTC.

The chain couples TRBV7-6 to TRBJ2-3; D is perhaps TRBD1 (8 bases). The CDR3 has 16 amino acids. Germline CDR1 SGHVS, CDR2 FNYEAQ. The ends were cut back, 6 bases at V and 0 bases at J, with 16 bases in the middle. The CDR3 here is CASSPGRDRSTDTQYF. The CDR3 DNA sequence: TGTGCCAGCAGTCCAGGGAGGGACAGGAGCACAGATACGCAGTATTTT.

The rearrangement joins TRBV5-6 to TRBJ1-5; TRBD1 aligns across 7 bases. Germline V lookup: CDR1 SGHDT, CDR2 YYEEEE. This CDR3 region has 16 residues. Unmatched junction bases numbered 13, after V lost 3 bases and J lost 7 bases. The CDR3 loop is CASSSTLDRAKQPQHF. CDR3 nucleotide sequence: TGTGCCAGCAGCTCTACCCTTGACAGGGCGAAACAGCCCCAGCATTTT.

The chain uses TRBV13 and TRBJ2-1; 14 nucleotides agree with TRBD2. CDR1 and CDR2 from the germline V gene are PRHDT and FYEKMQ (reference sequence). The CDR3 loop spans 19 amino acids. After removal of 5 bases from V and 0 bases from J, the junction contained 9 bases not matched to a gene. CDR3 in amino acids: CASSPGLAGAPSSYNEQFF. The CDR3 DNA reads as TGTGCCAGCAGCCCGGGACTAGCGGGAGCTCCAAGCTCCTACAATGAGCAGTTCTTC. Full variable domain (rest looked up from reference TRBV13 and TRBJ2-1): AAGVIQSPRHLIKEKRETATLKCYPIPRHDTVYWYQQGPGQDPQFLISFYEKMQSDKGSIPDRFSAQQFSDYHSELNMSSLELGDSALYFCASSPGLAGAPSSYNEQFFGPGTRLTVL.

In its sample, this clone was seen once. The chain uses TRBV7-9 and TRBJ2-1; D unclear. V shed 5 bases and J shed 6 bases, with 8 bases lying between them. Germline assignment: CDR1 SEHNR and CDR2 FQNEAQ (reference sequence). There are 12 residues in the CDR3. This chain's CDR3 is CASSRSSNEQFF. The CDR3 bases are TGTGCCAGCAGCCGGTCAAGCAATGAGCAGTTCTTC.

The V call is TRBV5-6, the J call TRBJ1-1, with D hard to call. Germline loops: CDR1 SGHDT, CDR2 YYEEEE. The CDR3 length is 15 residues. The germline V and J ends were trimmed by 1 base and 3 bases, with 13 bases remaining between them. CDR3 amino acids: CASSLSARRDTEAFF. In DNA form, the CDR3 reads TGTGCCAGCAGCTTGTCCGCCAGGCGGGACACTGAAGCTTTCTTT.

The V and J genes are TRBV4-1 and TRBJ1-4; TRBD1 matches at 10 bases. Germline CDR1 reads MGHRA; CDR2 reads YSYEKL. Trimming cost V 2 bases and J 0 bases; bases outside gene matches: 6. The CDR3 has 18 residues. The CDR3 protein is CASSQPGTGEATNEKLFF. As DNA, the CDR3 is TGCGCCAGCAGCCAACCCGGGACAGGGGAGGCAACTAATGAAAAACTGTTTTTT.

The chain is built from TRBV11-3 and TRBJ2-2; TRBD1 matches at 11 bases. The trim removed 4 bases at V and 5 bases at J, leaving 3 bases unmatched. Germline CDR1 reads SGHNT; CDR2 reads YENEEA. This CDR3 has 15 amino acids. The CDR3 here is CASSSGQGETGELFF. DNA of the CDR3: TGTGCCAGCAGCTCGGGACAGGGGGAAACCGGGGAGCTGTTTTTT. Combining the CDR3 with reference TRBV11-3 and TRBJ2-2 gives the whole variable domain EAGVVQSPRYKIIEKKQPVAFWCNPISGHNTLYWYLQNLGQGPELLIRYENEEAVDDSQLPKDRFSAERLKGVDSTLKIQPAELGDSAVYLCASSSGQGETGELFFGEGSRLTVL.

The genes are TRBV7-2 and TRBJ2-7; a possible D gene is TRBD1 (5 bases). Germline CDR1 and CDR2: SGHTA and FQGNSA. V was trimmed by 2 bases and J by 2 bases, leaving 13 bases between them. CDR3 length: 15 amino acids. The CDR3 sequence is CASSLSVQGAYEQYV. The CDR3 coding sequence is TGTGCCAGCAGCTTATCTGTCCAGGGTGCCTACGAGCAGTACGTC.

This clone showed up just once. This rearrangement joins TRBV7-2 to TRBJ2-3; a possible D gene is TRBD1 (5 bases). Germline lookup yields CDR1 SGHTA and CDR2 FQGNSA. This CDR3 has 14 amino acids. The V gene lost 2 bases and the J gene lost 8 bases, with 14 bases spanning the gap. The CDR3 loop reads CASSLQGVLGTQYF. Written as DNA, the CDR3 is TGTGCCAGCAGCTTACAGGGTGTTCTAGGTACGCAGTATTTT.

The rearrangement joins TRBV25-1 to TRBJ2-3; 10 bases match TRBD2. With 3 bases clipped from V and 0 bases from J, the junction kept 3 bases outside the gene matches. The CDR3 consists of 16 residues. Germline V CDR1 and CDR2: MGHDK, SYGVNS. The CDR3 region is CASSERLAGSTDTQYF. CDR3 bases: TGTGCCAGCAGTGAGAGACTAGCGGGTAGCACAGATACGCAGTATTTT.

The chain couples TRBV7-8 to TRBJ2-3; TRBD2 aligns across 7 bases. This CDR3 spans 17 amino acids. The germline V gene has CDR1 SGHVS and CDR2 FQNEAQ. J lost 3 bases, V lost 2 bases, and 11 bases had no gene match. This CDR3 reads CASSLIAPWRGTDTQYF. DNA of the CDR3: TGTGCCAGCAGCTTAATCGCCCCCTGGCGGGGGACAGATACGCAGTATTTT.

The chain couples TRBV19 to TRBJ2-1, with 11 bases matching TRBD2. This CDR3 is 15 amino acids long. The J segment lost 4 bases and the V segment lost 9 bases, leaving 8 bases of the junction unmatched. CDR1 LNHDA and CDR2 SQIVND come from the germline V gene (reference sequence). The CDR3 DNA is TGTGCCAGCAGAGACGGGACTAGCGGTTACAATGAGCAGTTCTTC. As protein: CASRDGTSGYNEQFF. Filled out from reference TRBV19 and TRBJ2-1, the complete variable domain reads DGGITQSPKYLFRKEGQNVTLSCEQNLNHDAMYWYRQDPGQGLRLIYYSQIVNDFQKGDIAEGYSVSREKKESFPLTVTSAQKNPTAFYLCASRDGTSGYNEQFFGPGTRLTVL.

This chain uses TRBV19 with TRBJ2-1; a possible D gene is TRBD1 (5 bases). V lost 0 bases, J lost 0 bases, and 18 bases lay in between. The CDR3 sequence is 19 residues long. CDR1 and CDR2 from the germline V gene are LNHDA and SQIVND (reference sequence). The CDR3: CASSIDPAGYFSSYNEQFF. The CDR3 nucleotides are TGTGCCAGTAGTATAGATCCCGCAGGGTACTTCAGCTCCTACAATGAGCAGTTCTTC.

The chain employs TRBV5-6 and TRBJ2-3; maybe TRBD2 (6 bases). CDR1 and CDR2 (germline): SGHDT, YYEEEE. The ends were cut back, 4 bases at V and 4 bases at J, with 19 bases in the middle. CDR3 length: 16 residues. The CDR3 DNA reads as TGTGCCAGCAGCCCGATGCGGAGGGTGTCAGCAGATACGCAGTATTTT. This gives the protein CASSPMRRVSADTQYF. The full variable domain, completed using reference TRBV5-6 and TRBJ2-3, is DAGVTQSPTHLIKTRGQQVTLRCSPKSGHDTVSWYQQALGQGPQFIFQYYEEEERQRGNFPDRFSGHQFPNYSSELNVNALLLGDSALYLCASSPMRRVSADTQYFGPGTRLTVL.

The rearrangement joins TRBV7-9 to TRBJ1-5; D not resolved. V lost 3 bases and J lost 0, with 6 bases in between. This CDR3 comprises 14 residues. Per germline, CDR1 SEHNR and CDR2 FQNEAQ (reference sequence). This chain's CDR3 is CASSFEYSNQPQHF. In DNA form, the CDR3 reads TGTGCCAGCAGCTTTGAGTATAGCAATCAGCCCCAGCATTTT.

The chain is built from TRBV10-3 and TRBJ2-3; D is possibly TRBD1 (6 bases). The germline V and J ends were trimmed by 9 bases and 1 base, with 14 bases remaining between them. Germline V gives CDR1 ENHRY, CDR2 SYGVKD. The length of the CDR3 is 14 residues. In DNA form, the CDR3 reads TGTGCCATAGCCGCAGGGGATGGCACAGATACGCAGTATTTT. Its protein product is CAIAAGDGTDTQYF.

CDR3 residues: CASSQDRGATDTQYF. As DNA, the CDR3 is TGTGCCAGCAGCCAAGACAGGGGGGCCACAGATACGCAGTATTTT. The chain joins TRBV5-4 to TRBJ2-3, with 9 bases that match TRBD1. Trimming at V came to 4 bases and at J to 2 bases, leaving 5 bases not matched to a gene. This CDR3 is 15 amino acids long. Germline V lookup: CDR1 SGHNT, CDR2 YYREEE (reference sequence).

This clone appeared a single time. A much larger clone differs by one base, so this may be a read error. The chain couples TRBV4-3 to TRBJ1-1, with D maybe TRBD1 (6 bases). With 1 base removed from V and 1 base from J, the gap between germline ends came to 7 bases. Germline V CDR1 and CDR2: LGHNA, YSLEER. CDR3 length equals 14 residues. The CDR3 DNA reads TGCGCCAGCAGCCAAGGACAGGCGAACACTGAAGCTTTCTTT. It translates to CASSQGQANTEAFF.

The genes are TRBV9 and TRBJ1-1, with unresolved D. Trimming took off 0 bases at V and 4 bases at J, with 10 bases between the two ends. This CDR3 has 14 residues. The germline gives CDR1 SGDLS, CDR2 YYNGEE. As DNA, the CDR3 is TGTGCCAGCAGCGTAGTGCGGGGAAGCACTGAAGCTTTCTTT. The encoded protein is CASSVVRGSTEAFF. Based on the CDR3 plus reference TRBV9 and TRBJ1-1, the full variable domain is DSGVTQTPKHLITATGQRVTLRCSPRSGDLSVYWYQQSLDQGLQFLIQYYNGEERAKGNILERFSAQQFPDLHSELNLSSLELGDSALYFCASSVVRGSTEAFFGQGTRLTVV.

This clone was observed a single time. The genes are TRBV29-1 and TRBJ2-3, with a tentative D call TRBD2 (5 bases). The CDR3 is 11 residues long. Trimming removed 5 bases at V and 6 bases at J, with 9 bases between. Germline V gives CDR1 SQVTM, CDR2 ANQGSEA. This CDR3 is CSVLAADTQYF. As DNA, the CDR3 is TGCAGCGTTCTAGCCGCGGATACGCAGTATTTT.

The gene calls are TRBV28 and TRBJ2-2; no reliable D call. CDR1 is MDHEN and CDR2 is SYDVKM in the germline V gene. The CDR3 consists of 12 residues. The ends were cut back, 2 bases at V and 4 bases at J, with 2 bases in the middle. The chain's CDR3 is CASSLLTGELFF. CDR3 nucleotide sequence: TGTGCCAGCAGTTTACTCACCGGGGAGCTGTTTTTT.

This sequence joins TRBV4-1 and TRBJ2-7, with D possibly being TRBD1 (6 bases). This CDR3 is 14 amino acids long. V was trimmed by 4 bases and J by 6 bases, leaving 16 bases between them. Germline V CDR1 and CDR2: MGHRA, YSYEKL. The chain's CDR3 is CASSPYQGFSEQYF. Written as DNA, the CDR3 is TGCGCCAGCAGCCCCTATCAGGGGTTCAGCGAGCAGTACTTC.

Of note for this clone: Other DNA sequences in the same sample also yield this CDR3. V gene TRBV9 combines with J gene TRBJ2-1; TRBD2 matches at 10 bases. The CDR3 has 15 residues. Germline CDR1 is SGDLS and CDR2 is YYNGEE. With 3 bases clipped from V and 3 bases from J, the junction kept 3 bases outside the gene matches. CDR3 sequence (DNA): TGTGCCAGCAGCGCCGGACTAGCGGACTACAATGAGCAGTTCTTC. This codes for CASSAGLADYNEQFF. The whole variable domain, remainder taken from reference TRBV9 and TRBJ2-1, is DSGVTQTPKHLITATGQRVTLRCSPRSGDLSVYWYQQSLDQGLQFLIQYYNGEERAKGNILERFSAQQFPDLHSELNLSSLELGDSALYFCASSAGLADYNEQFFGPGTRLTVL.

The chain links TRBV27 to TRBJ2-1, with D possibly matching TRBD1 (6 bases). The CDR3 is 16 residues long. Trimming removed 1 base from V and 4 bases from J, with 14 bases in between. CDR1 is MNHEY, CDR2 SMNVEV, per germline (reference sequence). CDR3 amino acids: CASSLLVRGTYNEQFF. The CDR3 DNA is TGTGCCAGCAGTTTATTGGTGCGAGGGACATACAATGAGCAGTTCTTC.

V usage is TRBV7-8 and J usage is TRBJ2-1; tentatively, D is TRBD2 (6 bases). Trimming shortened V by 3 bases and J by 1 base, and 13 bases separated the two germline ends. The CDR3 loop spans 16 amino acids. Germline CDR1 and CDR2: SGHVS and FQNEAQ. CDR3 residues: CASSLLTGASYNEQFF. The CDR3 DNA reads TGTGCCAGCAGCTTGCTAACGGGAGCATCCTACAATGAGCAGTTCTTC.

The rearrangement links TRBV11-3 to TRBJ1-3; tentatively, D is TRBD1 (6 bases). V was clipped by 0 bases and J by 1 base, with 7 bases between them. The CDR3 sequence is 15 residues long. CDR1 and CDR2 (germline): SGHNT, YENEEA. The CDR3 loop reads CASSLEGQSGNTIYF. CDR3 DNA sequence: TGTGCCAGCAGCTTAGAAGGACAGTCTGGAAACACCATATATTTT.